The 29 T cell receptor beta chains presented below share a single source sample, sequenced in a study of blood T cell repertoires in COVID-19 (TCRdb year 2020). Preparation of the library involved the immunoSEQ multiplex PCR assay. The source is immuneACCESS, and TCRdb retained only in-frame sequences with V and J called. Part of the clones is not carried over; for the studies checked, unresolved V genes explain less than half of this, and the remainder is unexplained. In this sample the table shows 95,000 to 150,000 clones, about 90% of which occur a single time. The ten largest clones add up to just under 30% of the sample. Sequenced input: peripheral blood. These receptors were taken from an older woman with acute or convalescent COVID-19.

The rearrangement uses TRBV27 and TRBJ2-1; D perhaps matches TRBD2 (6 bases). V was shortened by 5 bases and J by 4 bases, with 15 bases between the two germline ends. CDR3 length: 15 residues. Germline V gene data show CDR1 as MNHEY and CDR2 as SMNVEV (reference sequence). CDR3 nucleotide sequence: TGTGCCAGCAGTGCCGGTGTGGCGGGGTACAATGAGCAGTTCTTC. It translates to CASSAGVAGYNEQFF.

The chain employs TRBV5-4 and TRBJ2-7; 8 bases agree with TRBD2. This CDR3 contains 17 residues. J gave up 4 bases and V 2 bases, and 14 bases lay outside the gene matches. The germline V gene has CDR1 SGHNT and CDR2 YYREEE (reference sequence). The CDR3 sequence is CASSFGLAEPVYYEQYF. The CDR3 nucleotides are TGTGCCAGCAGCTTTGGACTAGCTGAACCTGTTTATTACGAGCAGTACTTC.

This chain joins TRBV6-1 and TRBJ2-7; possibly TRBD2 for D (6 bases). The V end was cut by 2 bases, the J end by 2 bases, with 13 bases between. The CDR3 is made up of 15 amino acids. Germline lookup yields CDR1 MNHNS and CDR2 SASEGT. CDR3 residues: CASSESGLLTYEQYF. The CDR3 DNA reads TGTGCCAGCAGTGAATCGGGACTGCTCACCTACGAGCAGTACTTC.

The chain couples TRBV21-1 to TRBJ2-3; the D call TRBD2 from the table was never checked on the DNA. TRBV21-1 is recorded as a pseudogene. This CDR3 region has 16 residues. The CDR3 bases are TGTGCCGGCTGGACGGGGCTAGCGGGGTGCACAGATACGCAGTATTTT. Residues: CAGWTGLAGCTDTQYF.

This clone came up once. The chain joins TRBV3-1 (or the pseudogene TRBV3-2) to TRBJ2-7; D is possibly TRBD2 (5 bases). The CDR3 is 15 residues long. The V and J ends lost 1 base and 0 bases respectively, with 10 bases between them. The germline V gene has CDR1 LGHDT and CDR2 YNNKEL (reference sequence). The CDR3 bases are TGTGCCAGCAGCCAAGGGGTGGGGAGCTCCTACGAGCAGTACTTC. Translation gives CASSQGVGSSYEQYF.

This clone was seen only once. The rearrangement uses TRBV5-6 and TRBJ1-2; D is ambiguous. The V gene lost 4 bases and the J gene lost 8 bases, with 12 bases spanning the gap. Germline CDR1 reads SGHDT; CDR2 reads YYEEEE. This CDR3 spans 12 amino acids. This CDR3 reads CASSPGLGGYTF. DNA of the CDR3: TGTGCCAGCAGCCCCGGACTCGGGGGCTACACCTTC.

This rearrangement joins TRBV5-1 to TRBJ1-6; 7 bases map to TRBD1. CDR1 and CDR2 (germline): SGHRS, YFSETQ. This CDR3 comprises 16 residues. Losses at the gene ends were 0 bases for V and 5 bases for J; bases not matched to a gene: 5. The CDR3 nucleotides read TGCGCCAGCAGCTTGGGGGGGACAGTTAATAATTCACCCCTCCACTTT. It translates to CASSLGGTVNNSPLHF.

The genes are TRBV6-5 and TRBJ1-6; 7 bases agree with TRBD1. Germline trimming cut 8 bases from V and 5 bases from J; bases unmatched to any gene: 6. Germline CDR1 MNHEY, CDR2 SVGAGI. The CDR3 covers 14 residues. CDR3 loop: CASARDSDNSPLHF. The CDR3 DNA reads as TGTGCCAGCGCCCGGGACAGTGATAATTCACCCCTCCACTTT.

The chain is built from TRBV11-3 and TRBJ1-6, with TRBD1 as a possible D gene (5 bases). V was cut by 2 bases and J by 10 bases, with 9 bases left in between. Germline-derived CDR1 and CDR2 are SGHNT and YENEEA. The CDR3 runs 13 residues. Here the CDR3 DNA reads TGTGCCAGCAGCTTATTGGGGGGATCACCCCTCCACTTT. Amino acid sequence: CASSLLGGSPLHF.

The chain uses TRBV7-9 and TRBJ1-1; D uncertain. Germline CDR1 and CDR2: SEHNR and FQNEAQ (reference sequence). The CDR3 runs to 14 residues. Trimming removed 4 bases at V and 0 bases at J, with 9 bases between. CDR3 sequence: CASSYPGVNTEAFF. The DNA of the CDR3 is TGTGCCAGCAGCTATCCGGGAGTGAACACTGAAGCTTTCTTT.

The chain employs TRBV5-1 and TRBJ2-1; TRBD1 matches 9 bases. Germline V gives CDR1 SGHRS, CDR2 YFSETQ. V dropped 6 bases and J dropped 4; count of bases not matched to a gene: 11. CDR3 size: 16 residues. CDR3 protein: CASNPSGTGIYNEQFF. The CDR3 coding sequence is TGCGCCAGCAACCCATCCGGGACAGGGATATACAATGAGCAGTTCTTC.

This clone was recorded only once. The V and J genes are TRBV11-3 and TRBJ2-1, with 10 bases aligning to TRBD2. Losses at the gene ends were 1 base for V and 6 bases for J; bases not matched to a gene: 3. CDR1 is SGHNT and CDR2 is YENEEA in the germline V gene. This CDR3 comprises 15 residues. CDR3 sequence (DNA): TGTGCCAGCAGCTTAGGTCTAGCGGGGGCCAATGAGCAGTTCTTC. This encodes CASSLGLAGANEQFF. The variable domain in full, completed from reference TRBV11-3 and TRBJ2-1, reads EAGVVQSPRYKIIEKKQPVAFWCNPISGHNTLYWYLQNLGQGPELLIRYENEEAVDDSQLPKDRFSAERLKGVDSTLKIQPAELGDSAVYLCASSLGLAGANEQFFGPGTRLTVL.

V gene TRBV28 combines with J gene TRBJ2-7; D not resolved. Per the germline V gene, CDR1 is MDHEN and CDR2 is SYDVKM. This CDR3 has 13 residues. With 3 bases removed from V and 0 bases from J, the gap between germline ends came to 6 bases. CDR3: CASSFMSSYEQYF. The CDR3 bases are TGTGCCAGCAGTTTTATGAGCTCCTACGAGCAGTACTTC.

The rearrangement joins TRBV25-1 to TRBJ2-5; D not certain. With 1 base removed from V and 2 bases from J, the gap between germline ends came to 17 bases. CDR3 size: 17 residues. Looked up from germline, CDR1 is MGHDK and CDR2 is SYGVNS. The CDR3 coding sequence is TGTGCCAGCAGTGAATTGACGACAACCCCCAGTCAAGAGACCCAGTACTTC. Residues: CASSELTTTPSQETQYF.

The CDR3 bases are TGTGCCAGCAGCTTGAGCACAGGGGGCGCCGGGGAGCTGTTTTTT. The encoded protein is CASSLSTGGAGELFF. This chain uses TRBV5-5 with TRBJ2-2, with 9 bases fitting TRBD1. Germline CDR1 and CDR2: SGHKS and YYEKEE (reference sequence). With 1 base clipped from V and 6 bases from J, the junction kept 4 bases outside the gene matches. This CDR3 has 15 amino acids. Full variable domain (outside the CDR3, taken from reference TRBV5-5 and TRBJ2-2): DAGVTQSPTHLIKTRGQQVTLRCSPISGHKSVSWYQQVLGQGPQFIFQYYEKEERGRGNFPDRFSARQFPNYSSELNVNALLLGDSALYLCASSLSTGGAGELFFGEGSRLTVL.

The chain has TRBV7-9 and TRBJ2-3; perhaps TRBD2 as D (7 bases). Germline loops: CDR1 SEHNR, CDR2 FQNEAQ (reference sequence). Trimming removed 5 bases from V and 1 base from J, with 16 bases in between. CDR3 length: 16 residues. The CDR3, as DNA: TGTGCCAGCAGCCCGGAGGGAGGGGGAGGCACAGATACGCAGTATTTT. This codes for CASSPEGGGGTDTQYF.

The rearrangement links TRBV30 to TRBJ2-5; 10 bases line up with TRBD2. Germline CDR1 reads GTSNPN; CDR2 reads SVGIG (reference sequence). The ends lost 0 bases at V and 5 bases at J; junction bases unmatched: 9. The CDR3 runs to 16 residues. CDR3 bases: TGTGCCTGGAGTGTTATGGTAGCGGGGGGCAGGGAGACCCAGTACTTC. This gives the protein CAWSVMVAGGRETQYF.

In this sample, this clone turned up once. The chain uses TRBV5-6 and TRBJ1-3; possible D gene TRBD1, 5 bases. The CDR3 extends over 15 amino acids. The germline V and J ends were trimmed by 5 bases and 2 bases, with 14 bases remaining between them. The germline V gene has CDR1 SGHDT and CDR2 YYEEEE. The CDR3: CASRPRGSTGNTIYF. The CDR3 DNA sequence: TGTGCCAGCAGACCTAGGGGCTCGACTGGAAACACCATATATTTT.

This clone has just one count. The V gene is TRBV5-4, the J gene TRBJ2-5; 7 bases fit TRBD2. CDR3 length: 15 residues. V gave up 0 bases and J gave up 2 bases; unmatched junction bases: 4. CDR1 and CDR2 from the germline V gene are SGHNT and YYREEE (reference sequence). DNA of the CDR3: TGTGCCAGCAGCTTGGGACGGGGGGTACAAGAGACCCAGTACTTC. It codes for CASSLGRGVQETQYF.

The rearrangement uses TRBV7-9 and TRBJ2-3; D is perhaps TRBD2 (5 bases). Per germline, CDR1 SEHNR and CDR2 FQNEAQ (reference sequence). Trimming stripped 4 bases from V and 2 bases from J, with 13 bases between. The CDR3 sequence is 15 residues long. In nucleotides, the CDR3 is TGTGCCAGCAGCTCACCCGGGATTGACACAGATACGCAGTATTTT. Translating gives CASSSPGIDTDTQYF. Filled out from reference TRBV7-9 and TRBJ2-3, the complete variable domain reads DTGVSQNPRHKITKRGQNVTFRCDPISEHNRLYWYRQTLGQGPEFLTYFQNEAQLEKSRLLSDRFSAERPKGSFSTLEIQRTEQGDSAMYLCASSSPGIDTDTQYFGPGTRLTVL.

The chain joins TRBV2 to TRBJ1-5, with TRBD1 matching over 8 bases. The CDR3 consists of 15 residues. The trim removed 6 bases at V and 1 base at J, leaving 5 bases unmatched. Germline assignment: CDR1 SNHLY and CDR2 FYNNEI. The CDR3 bases are TGTGCCAGCAGGGGGACAGGTGGGAGCAATCAGCCCCAGCATTTT. It yields the protein CASRGTGGSNQPQHF.

The chain is built from TRBV6-4 and TRBJ2-1; D is unclear. The V end was cut by 5 bases, the J end by 7 bases, with 12 bases between. This CDR3 has 13 amino acids. CDR1 is MRHNA and CDR2 is SNTAGT in the germline V gene. As DNA, the CDR3 is TGTGCCAGCAGTCCAAGAGGTGAGAATGAGCAGTTCTTC. Translation: CASSPRGENEQFF.

This chain joins TRBV25-1 and TRBJ1-2, with D maybe TRBD1 (6 bases). The CDR3 consists of 15 residues. Germline assignment: CDR1 MGHDK and CDR2 SYGVNS. Trimming pared 6 bases from V and 3 bases from J, leaving 17 bases between. CDR3 nucleotides: TGTGCCAGCAGCCGCGGGGGGCAGGTCGACTATGGCTACACCTTC. Protein product: CASSRGGQVDYGYTF.

This clone was observed a few times. The chain has TRBV4-1 and TRBJ2-7, with D possibly matching TRBD1 (5 bases). The CDR3 has 12 residues. V lost 5 bases, J lost 6 bases, and 11 bases lay in between. Germline V gives CDR1 MGHRA, CDR2 YSYEKL. In nucleotides, the CDR3 is TGCGCCAGCAGCGACCTAGACAGCGAGCAGTACTTC. It specifies CASSDLDSEQYF.

The V and J genes are TRBV30 and TRBJ2-1; TRBD2 aligns across 9 bases. Germline lookup yields CDR1 GTSNPN and CDR2 SVGIG (reference sequence). The junction had 2 bases not matched to a gene; V was cut back by 1 base and J by 10 bases. This CDR3 is built from 12 residues. CDR3 bases: TGTGCCTGGAGTGGTCTAGCGGGAGAGCAGTTCTTC. Its translation: CAWSGLAGEQFF.

This clone came up once. The chain carries TRBV6-4 and TRBJ1-6, with 7 positions matching TRBD1. CDR1 is MRHNA, CDR2 SNTAGT, per germline. The CDR3 has 14 residues. The ends lost 5 bases at V and 3 bases at J; junction bases unmatched: 1. DNA for the CDR3: TGTGCCAGCAGTCGGGACAGCTATAATTCACCCCTCCACTTT. It codes for CASSRDSYNSPLHF.

The rearrangement links TRBV5-4 to TRBJ2-5, with TRBD1 identical over 8 bases. Germline CDR1 SGHNT, CDR2 YYREEE (reference sequence). The junction had 5 bases not matched to a gene; V was cut back by 4 bases and J by 3 bases. The CDR3 length is 14 residues. The CDR3 DNA reads as TGTGCCAGCAGCCGACAGGGGACGGAAGAGACCCAGTACTTC. Translating it yields CASSRQGTEETQYF. The full variable domain, its missing parts supplied by reference TRBV5-4 and TRBJ2-5, is ETGVTQSPTHLIKTRGQQVTLRCSSQSGHNTVSWYQQALGQGPQFIFQYYREEENGRGNFPPRFSGLQFPNYSSELNVNALELDDSALYLCASSRQGTEETQYFGPGTRLLVL.

The gene calls are TRBV5-4 and TRBJ1-3; D is unresolved. Trimming pared 4 bases from V and 2 bases from J, leaving 16 bases between. The CDR3 has 16 residues. Germline CDR1 SGHNT, CDR2 YYREEE (reference sequence). CDR3 in DNA: TGTGCCAGCAGCCCGGACTTGATGGGTGCTGGAAACACCATATATTTT. Residues: CASSPDLMGAGNTIYF.

The gene calls are TRBV6-1 and TRBJ2-5, with 10 bases lining up with TRBD2. The ends lost 2 bases at V and 1 base at J; junction bases unmatched: 4. CDR1 is MNHNS and CDR2 is SASEGT in the germline V gene. The CDR3 sequence is 16 residues long. CDR3 sequence reads: CASSELPSGGQETQYF. The DNA of the CDR3 is TGTGCCAGCAGTGAACTGCCTAGCGGGGGCCAAGAGACCCAGTACTTC.